This T cell receptor beta chain was found in a study of T cells after posttransplantation cyclophosphamide. Study results and caveats: TRB overlap between skin or GI tissue T cells and blood was limited. Later post-transplant blood repertoires were often dominated by donor CD8+ memory clones. Recipient CMV seropositivity and CMV reactivation strongly tracked TRB clonality.

Germline loops: CDR1 MNHNS, CDR2 SASEGT. The length of the CDR3 is 16 residues. With 2 bases removed from V and 0 bases from J, the gap between germline ends came to 14 bases. Data came from immunoSEQ multiplex PCR; TCRdb stores just in-frame clones and leaves some out. The sample shows some 53,000 clones, about 82% of them seen only once. Notes on this clone: Its matching antigen is unknown.

The sequenced material came from PBMCs. The clonotype comes from a man aged 25-45 years with a blood cancer, CMV-positive, and with a related stem cell donor. The rearrangement links TRBV6-1 to TRBJ2-7; a possible D gene is TRBD2 (6 bases). The DNA of the CDR3 is TGTGCCAGCAGTGAATGGAGTAGCGGAATCTCCTACGAGCAGTACTTC. Protein product: CASSEWSSGISYEQYF.